A selection of T cell receptor beta chains follows, all from one sample in a study of blood T cells in healthy people across ages. From the 5' RACE reads, TCRdb called clonotypes with MiXCR, one entry per CDR3 protein. The table includes 700,000 or so distinct CDR3 sequences, roughly 20% detected once. What was sequenced was blood. These receptors were obtained from a man aged 65-85 years in good health. The CDR3 runs from the conserved cysteine through the conserved F or W. The D gene is left open where the match is weak. Clone size is given for some rows only: seen once, a few or many times, or a class if the clone is expanded.

CDR3 | DNA | J | D | V | size
CASALDRAGDTQYF | TGTGCTAGTGCCCTCGACAGGGCGGGAGATACGCAGTATTTT | TRBJ2-3 | TRBD1 | TRBV12-5 | few
CASSQVELGGYTF | TGTGCCAGCAGCCAAGTTGAGTTGGGAGGCTACACCTTC | TRBJ1-2 | - | TRBV3-1 | few
CASSPAAWGEKLFF | TGTGCCAGCTCACCGGCGGCATGGGGTGAAAAACTGTTTTTT | TRBJ1-4 | - | TRBV18 | -
CASIDSGTWEQYF | TGTGCCAGCATCGACAGTGGCACGTGGGAGCAGTACTTC | TRBJ2-7 | - | TRBV18 | -
CAISESGDGLTNEKLFF | TGTGCCATCAGTGAATCAGGGGACGGGCTCACTAATGAAAAACTGTTTTTT | TRBJ1-4 | - | TRBV10-3 | few
CASSLFSGGSYNEQFF | TGTGCCAGCAGTTTATTTAGCGGGGGCTCCTACAATGAGCAGTTCTTC | TRBJ2-1 | TRBD2 | TRBV28 | -
CASGSTGTPSSEQYF | TGTGCTAGTGGTTCCACCGGGACACCGAGTTCCGAGCAGTACTTC | TRBJ2-7 | - | TRBV12-5 | -
CASSTGMWETQYF | TGTGCCAGTAGTACAGGGATGTGGGAGACCCAGTACTTC | TRBJ2-5 | - | TRBV19 | few
CASSQGVSGNEKLFF | TGCGCCAGCAGCCAAGGGGTCAGCGGGAATGAAAAACTGTTTTTT | TRBJ1-4 | - | TRBV4-1 | -
CATSDTSGSGDEQFF | TGTGCCACCAGTGATACTAGCGGGAGTGGTGATGAGCAGTTCTTC | TRBJ2-1 | TRBD2 | TRBV24-1 | few
CASSLVYRGDYGYTF | TGTGCCAGCAGCTTAGTGTACAGGGGAGACTATGGCTACACCTTC | TRBJ1-2 | TRBD1 | TRBV7-2 | few
CATSDAAARRWTQCF | TGTGCCACCAGTGATGCCGCGGCTCGGCGATGGACCCAGTGCTTC | TRBJ2-5 | - | TRBV24-1 | few
CASSSWDRPYEQYF | TGTGCCAGCAGTTCTTGGGACAGACCCTACGAGCAGTACTTC | TRBJ2-7 | TRBD1 | TRBV28 | -
CASSQDKAGNYGYTF | TGCGCCAGCAGCCAAGATAAGGCAGGGAACTATGGCTACACCTTC | TRBJ1-2 | - | TRBV4-3 | -
CASRGTAVNEQFF | TGTGCCAGCAGGGGGACAGCGGTGAATGAGCAGTTCTTC | TRBJ2-1 | TRBD1 | TRBV12-3/TRBV12-4 | -
CASSVHAMETQYF | TGTGCCAGCAGTGTACACGCGATGGAGACCCAGTACTTC | TRBJ2-5 | - | TRBV2 | few